The 3 T cell receptor beta chains below were found in one sample sequenced in a study of Ad26.COV2.S vaccination and SARS-CoV-2 variants. The data were produced by immunoSEQ multiplex PCR, yet TCRdb's version contains in-frame clones alone and is incomplete. The data contain roughly 700,000 clones, more than 70% of them singletons. The treatment here: 15 to 20 received Ad26.COV2.S at low or high dose, single or two shots; 5 received placebo; per-sample allocation not given. Sampling occurred on day 63 after the first vaccine or placebo injection. Here the sequenced sample was peripheral blood, taken in a trial of Ad26.COV2.S vaccine versus placebo. The receptor source for this set is a person aged 18-60 years who received the Ad26.COV2.S COVID-19 vaccine or a placebo.

V gene TRBV28 combines with J gene TRBJ2-7; 12 nucleotides line up with TRBD2. Germline values: CDR1 MDHEN, CDR2 SYDVKM. V gave up 5 bases and J gave up 5 bases; unmatched junction bases: 10. This CDR3 is built from 16 residues. In nucleotides, the CDR3 is TGTGCCAGCAGTGCGGCCCATACTAGCGGGAGGAACGAGCAGTACTTC. Its protein product is CASSAAHTSGRNEQYF.

The chain is built from TRBV11-2 and TRBJ1-4; D not resolved. Trimming took 3 bases from V and 11 from J, leaving 10 bases between them. Germline CDR1 SGHAT, CDR2 FQNNGV. CDR3 length equals 12 residues. Here the CDR3 DNA reads TGTGCCAGCAGCTTTCTAGGCAGTAAACTGTTTTTT. Encoded protein: CASSFLGSKLFF.

This clone was seen once. This chain uses TRBV5-1 with TRBJ2-1; tentatively, D is TRBD2 (5 bases). V lost 2 bases and J lost 0, with 12 bases in between. In germline, CDR1 is SGHRS, CDR2 YFSETQ. The CDR3 consists of 16 residues. CDR3 sequence: CASSFSSLSSYNEQFF. The CDR3 DNA reads as TGCGCCAGCAGCTTTTCTAGCCTTAGCTCCTACAATGAGCAGTTCTTC.